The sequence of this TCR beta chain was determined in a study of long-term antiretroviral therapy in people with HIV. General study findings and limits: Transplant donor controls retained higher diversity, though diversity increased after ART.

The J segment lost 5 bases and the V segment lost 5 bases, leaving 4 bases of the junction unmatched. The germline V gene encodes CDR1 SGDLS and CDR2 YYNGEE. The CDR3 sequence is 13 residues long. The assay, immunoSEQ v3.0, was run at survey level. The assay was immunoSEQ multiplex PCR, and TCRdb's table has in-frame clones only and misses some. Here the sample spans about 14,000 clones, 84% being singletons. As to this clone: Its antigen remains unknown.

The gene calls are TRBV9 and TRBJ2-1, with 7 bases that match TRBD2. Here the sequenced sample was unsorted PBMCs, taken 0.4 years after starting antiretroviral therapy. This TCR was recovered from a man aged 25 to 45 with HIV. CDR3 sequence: CASSSGTNNEQFF. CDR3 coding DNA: TGTGCCAGCAGTTCCGGGACTAACAATGAGCAGTTCTTC. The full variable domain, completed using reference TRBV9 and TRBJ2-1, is DSGVTQTPKHLITATGQRVTLRCSPRSGDLSVYWYQQSLDQGLQFLIQYYNGEERAKGNILERFSAQQFPDLHSELNLSSLELGDSALYFCASSSGTNNEQFFGPGTRLTVL.